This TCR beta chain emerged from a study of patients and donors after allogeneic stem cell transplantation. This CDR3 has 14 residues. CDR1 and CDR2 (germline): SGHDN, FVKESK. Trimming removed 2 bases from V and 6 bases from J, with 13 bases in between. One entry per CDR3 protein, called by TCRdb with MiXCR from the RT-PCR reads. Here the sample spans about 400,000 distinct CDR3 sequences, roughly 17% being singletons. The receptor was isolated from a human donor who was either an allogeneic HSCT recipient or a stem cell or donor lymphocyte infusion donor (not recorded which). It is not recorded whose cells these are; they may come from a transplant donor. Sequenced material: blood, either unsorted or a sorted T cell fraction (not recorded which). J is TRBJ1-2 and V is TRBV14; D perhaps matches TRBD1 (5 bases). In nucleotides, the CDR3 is TGTGCCAGCAGCCAAAGAAGGGGACCCGATGGCTACACCTTC. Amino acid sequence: CASSQRRGPDGYTF.